This paragraph reports one T cell receptor beta chain. The data derive from a study of blood T cell repertoires in COVID-19. For the study at large: T cells, B-cell-depleted T cells, or PBMCs supplied cDNA or gDNA.

The CDR3 is 15 residues long. The V gene's germline CDR1 is SEHNR and CDR2 FQNEAQ (reference sequence). Trimming took 0 bases from V and 4 from J, leaving 12 bases between them. Clones were sequenced by immunoSEQ multiplex PCR, and TCRdb holds only the in-frame ones, with some missing. The table shows roughly 240,000 clones, with 65% to 90% occurring only once. The rearrangement links TRBV7-9 to TRBJ1-2; TRBD1 is a possible D gene (6 bases). The sequencing sample was made of peripheral blood. This TCR derives from a woman in her 70s with acute or convalescent COVID-19. This CDR3 is CASSLAGTGIYGYTF. For the CDR3, the DNA is TGTGCCAGCAGCTTAGCGGGCACAGGGATCTATGGCTACACCTTC.